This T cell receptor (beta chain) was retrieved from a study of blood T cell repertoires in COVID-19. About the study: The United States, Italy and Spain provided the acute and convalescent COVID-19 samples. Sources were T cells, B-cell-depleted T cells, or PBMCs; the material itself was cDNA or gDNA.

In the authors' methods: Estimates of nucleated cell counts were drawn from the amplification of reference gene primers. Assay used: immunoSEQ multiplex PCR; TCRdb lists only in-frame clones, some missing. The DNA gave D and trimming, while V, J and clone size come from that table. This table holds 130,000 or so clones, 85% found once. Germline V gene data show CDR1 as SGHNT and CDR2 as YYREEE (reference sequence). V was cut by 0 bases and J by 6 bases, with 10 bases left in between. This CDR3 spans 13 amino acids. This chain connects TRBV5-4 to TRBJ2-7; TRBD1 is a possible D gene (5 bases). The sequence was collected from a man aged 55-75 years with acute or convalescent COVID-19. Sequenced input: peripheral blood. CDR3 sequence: CASSLEGPREQYF. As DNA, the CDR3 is TGTGCCAGCAGCTTGGAGGGGCCGCGCGAGCAGTACTTC. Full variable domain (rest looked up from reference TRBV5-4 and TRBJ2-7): ETGVTQSPTHLIKTRGQQVTLRCSSQSGHNTVSWYQQALGQGPQFIFQYYREEENGRGNFPPRFSGLQFPNYSSELNVNALELDDSALYLCASSLEGPREQYFGPGTRLTVT.